This T cell receptor (beta chain) was identified during a study of long-term antiretroviral therapy in people with HIV. V lost 3 bases and J lost 3, with 21 bases in between. The V gene's germline CDR1 is SEHNR and CDR2 FQNEAQ (reference sequence). This CDR3 contains 19 residues. There are a few counts of this clone. At survey level, the immunoSEQ assay was run in its v3.0 version. TCRdb keeps only in-frame clones here, not all; method: immunoSEQ multiplex PCR. Of about 22,000 clones in the sample, about 80% were seen once. V usage is TRBV7-9 and J usage is TRBJ1-6; perhaps TRBD1 as D (6 bases). The sequenced sample was unsorted PBMCs, obtained 5.9 years after starting antiretroviral therapy. The TCR sequence derives from a man between 25 and 39 years old with HIV. The CDR3 loop is CASSFKSLSYRVYNSPLHF. Written as DNA, the CDR3 is TGTGCCAGCAGCTTCAAGTCCCTGTCCTACAGGGTCTATAATTCACCCCTCCACTTT.